The clone carrying this T cell receptor beta chain appeared once. Its antigen is unidentified. Patients were excluded for uncontrolled infection, other autoimmune disease, pregnancy or lactation. Diagnosis rested on symptoms, serum thyroxine and TRAb, thyroid ultrasound, and orbital computed tomography. What was amplified from RNA transcripts were TCR beta CDR3 regions. First-round RT-PCR with HTBI primers amplified the TCR CDR3 region. TCRdb reprocessed the multiplex PCR reads via MiXCR and lists one record per CDR3 protein. The sample contains roughly 500,000 distinct CDR3 sequences, 40% to 55% of which appear only once. Trimming shortened V by 4 bases and J by 2 bases, and 8 bases separated the two germline ends. This CDR3 region has 13 residues. Germline V gives CDR1 ENHRY, CDR2 SYGVKD. These data originate in a study of T cells in Graves' hyperthyroidism and ophthalmopathy. General study points: Clonotypes that were expanded in thyroid above 0.001 mostly appeared in blood too.

Sequenced input: peripheral blood or thyroid tissue (not recorded which). The receptor was derived from an adult woman with Graves' disease, either hyperthyroidism or ophthalmopathy (not recorded which). This rearrangement joins TRBV10-3 to TRBJ1-1, with D perhaps matching TRBD1 (6 bases). CDR3 nucleotide sequence: TGTGCCATCAGTGCGGGGGCAAACACTGAAGCTTTCTTT. Translated, it gives CAISAGANTEAFF.